This TCR beta chain was documented in a study of shared clonotypes between healthy human individuals. The CDR3 loop spans 14 amino acids. V dropped 4 bases and J dropped 3; count of bases not matched to a gene: 4. From germline, CDR1 is LNHDA and CDR2 SQIVND (reference sequence). Overall study findings and caveats: An expected dependence of interdonor clonotype sharing on sequencing depth was noted.

Unsorted PBMC DNA went through sequencing on ten immunoSEQ deep assay plates. Data came from immunoSEQ multiplex PCR; TCRdb stores just in-frame clones and leaves some out. The repertoire has approximately 500,000 clones, nearly 80% of them found once; the top ten carry around 12%. Concerning this clone itself: Its target is unknown.

This receptor was identified in a woman aged 40 to 49 in good health. Some clones in this sample may be carry-over from other donors' samples. V gene TRBV19 combines with J gene TRBJ2-7, with 9 nucleotides matching TRBD2. The sample comprised PBMCs. The CDR3 sequence is CASSKASGDYEQYF. CDR3 in DNA: TGTGCCAGTAGTAAGGCTAGCGGGGACTACGAGCAGTACTTC.